A selection of T cell receptor beta chains follows, all from one sample in a study of sequential checkpoint blockade in melanoma. The repertoire was sequenced with immunoSEQ multiplex PCR; TCRdb's copy has only in-frame clones and lacks some. Among approximately 23,000 clones, roughly 80% were seen once, and the ten largest hold roughly 27%. Material: CD8+ T cells sorted from blood (inferred from file names), obtained from a patient given nivolumab and ipilimumab in sequence. The source of these receptors is a human donor with melanoma. Both conserved end residues are part of each CDR3. A D gene is named only where the DNA matches it firmly. Size tells how often a clone was seen (once, few, many) or the class of an expanded clone, and some rows leave it out.

j_call d_call v_call clone_size cdr3_nt cdr3_aa
TRBJ2-7 TRBD1 TRBV5-6 . TGTGCCAGCAGCTACGGGGACAGCACCTACGAGCAGTACTTC CASSYGDSTYEQYF
TRBJ2-7 TRBD1 TRBV5-6 . TGTGCCAGCAGCTTTAGGACAGGGGTAAGGTACGAGCAGTACTTC CASSFRTGVRYEQYF
TRBJ2-1 . TRBV4-3 . TGCGCCAGCAGCCAAGGAACTAGTAGAACGGGTGAGCAGTTCTTC CASSQGTSRTGEQFF
TRBJ1-5 TRBD1 TRBV11-3 . TGTGCCAGCAGCTTATTGGAGGGGGCTGGAAATCAGCCCCAGCATTTT CASSLLEGAGNQPQHF
TRBJ1-1 . TRBV10-3 few TGTGCCATCAGTGAAGTCAGGGCTGAAGCTTTCTTT CAISEVRAEAFF
TRBJ1-1 . TRBV11-2 . TGTGCCAGCAGCTTCAGGCAGGGATTGAACACTGAAGCTTTCTTT CASSFRQGLNTEAFF
TRBJ2-5 . TRBV19 . TGTGCCAGTTCGAGGCTAGTGGAGACCCAGTACTTC CASSRLVETQYF
TRBJ2-3 TRBD2 TRBV25-1 . TGTGCCAGCAGTGATTTGACTAGCGGGAGTGCAGATACGCAGTATTTT CASSDLTSGSADTQYF
TRBJ2-7 TRBD2 TRBV5-4 . TGTGCCAGCAGCTTAGCTAGCGGGGGACCCTACGAGCAGTACTTC CASSLASGGPYEQYF
TRBJ1-2 TRBD1 TRBV7-9 . TGTGCCAGCAGCTTATCAGGGACAGGGGTTGACTATGGCTACACCTTC CASSLSGTGVDYGYTF
TRBJ1-3 TRBD1 TRBV7-8 . TGTGCCAGCAGCTTATATAGGACAGGGAGGGGAAACACCATATATTTT CASSLYRTGRGNTIYF
TRBJ2-5 TRBD1 TRBV6-6 once TGTGCCAGCAGTGGACCGGGACAGGATATGGGGACCCAGTACTTC CASSGPGQDMGTQYF
TRBJ2-4 TRBD2 TRBV4-2 . TGTGCCAGCAGGCTAGCGGGAAAAGACATTCAGTACTTC CASRLAGKDIQYF
TRBJ2-7 TRBD2 TRBV14 . TGTGCCAGCAGCCGACTAGCGGGCTTGGACGAGCAGTACTTC CASSRLAGLDEQYF
TRBJ2-7 TRBD2 TRBV6-1 . TGTGCCAGCAGTGGGGGGCTCATAGCGGGAGAACCCTACGAGCAGTACTTC CASSGGLIAGEPYEQYF
TRBJ1-1 . TRBV6-5 . TGTGCCAGCAGTTACGGGAGGAACACTGAAGCTTTCTTT CASSYGRNTEAFF
TRBJ2-6 TRBD1 TRBV2 . TGTGCCAGCGACAGGGGGTCTTTTGGGGCCAACGTCCTGACTTTC CASDRGSFGANVLTF
TRBJ2-2 . TRBV7-2 . TGTGCCAGCAGCCCTAATTTCGAGCCGTTAGCCGGGGAGCTGTTTTTT CASSPNFEPLAGELFF
TRBJ2-3 TRBD2 TRBV28 . TGTGCCAGCAGTTTCCTAGCGGGCACAGATACGCAGTATTTT CASSFLAGTDTQYF
TRBJ2-7 . TRBV18 few TGTGCCAGCTCACCACTTACAGGGAGCTCCTACGAGCAGTACTTC CASSPLTGSSYEQYF
TRBJ2-2 TRBD1 TRBV5-1 . TGCGCCAGCAGATTAAGGGGGACAGATCGGGGCACCGGGGAGCTGTTTTTT CASRLRGTDRGTGELFF
TRBJ2-3 . TRBV28 . TGTGCCAGCAGTTCACCCTACGAAAACACAGATACGCAGTATTTT CASSSPYENTDTQYF